The TCR beta chain under discussion was sequenced for a study of blood T cell repertoires in COVID-19. Across the study: Samples representing acute and convalescent COVID-19 were sourced from the United States, Italy and Spain.

The germline gives CDR1 WNHNN, CDR2 SYGVQD (reference sequence). Trimming took 6 bases from V and 1 from J; bases not matched to a gene: 2. The CDR3 loop spans 14 amino acids. As originally analysed: Estimated nucleated cell counts came from reference gene primer amplification. TCRdb keeps only in-frame clones here, not all; method: immunoSEQ multiplex PCR. The DNA gave D and trimming, while V, J and clone size come from that table. The table includes 120,000 to 150,000 clones, around four fifths detected once. Sequencing input: peripheral blood. The TCR sequence derives from a human donor in a cohort sampled during active COVID-19. The chain recombines TRBV10-1 with TRBJ2-3; 9 bases line up with TRBD2. CDR3 DNA: TGCGCCAGCAGCTCTAGCGGGGGCACAGATACGCAGTATTTT. The encoded protein is CASSSSGGTDTQYF.